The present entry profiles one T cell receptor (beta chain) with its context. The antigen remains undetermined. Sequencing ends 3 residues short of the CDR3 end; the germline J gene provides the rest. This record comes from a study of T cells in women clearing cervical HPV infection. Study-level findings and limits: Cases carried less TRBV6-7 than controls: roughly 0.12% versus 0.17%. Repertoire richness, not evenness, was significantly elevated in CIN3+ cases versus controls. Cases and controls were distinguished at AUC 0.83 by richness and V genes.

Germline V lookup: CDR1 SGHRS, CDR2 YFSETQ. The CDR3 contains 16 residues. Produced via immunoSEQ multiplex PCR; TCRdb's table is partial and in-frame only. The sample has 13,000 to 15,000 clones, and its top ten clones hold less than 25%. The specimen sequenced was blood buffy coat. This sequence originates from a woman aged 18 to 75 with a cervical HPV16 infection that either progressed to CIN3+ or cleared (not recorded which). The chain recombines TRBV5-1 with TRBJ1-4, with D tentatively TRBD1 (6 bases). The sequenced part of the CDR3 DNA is TGCGCCAGCAGCTTGGGGGGGGGCTCTGGGGCCAACGTA. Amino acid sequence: CASSLGGGSGANV. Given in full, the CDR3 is CASSLGGGSGANVLFF.